This is a list of T cell receptor beta chains from one sample in a study of regulatory T cells in long-lasting Graves disease. TCRdb used MiXCR to reprocess the multiplex PCR reads, holding one entry per CDR3 protein. Of fewer than 450,000 distinct CDR3 sequences listed, around 21% are singletons. The sample was peripheral blood mononuclear cells (PBMCs), taken when the disease was refractory, from a patient treated with antithyroid drugs. Receptors were obtained from a female donor with Graves disease. The CDR3 runs from the conserved cysteine through the conserved F or W. A D gene is named only where the DNA matches it firmly. Clone sizes are given selectively: once, few, many, or a class where the clone is expanded.

>TRBV7-8|TRBD1|many|TRBJ1-2|16
CASSLAQGGEFYGYTF
TGTGCCAGCAGCTTAGCCCAGGGGGGAGAGTTTTATGGCTACACCTTC
>TRBV18|TRBD1|NA|TRBJ1-1|15
CASSLGKGANTEAFF
TGTGCCAGCTCACTTGGGAAGGGGGCGAACACTGAAGCTTTCTTT
>TRBV11-2|TRBD1|many|TRBJ1-6|17
CASSLVIPQEGGSPLHF
TGTGCCAGCAGCTTAGTAATCCCCCAAGAAGGGGGCTCACCCCTCCACTTT
>TRBV19|TRBD1|NA|TRBJ2-6|18
CASSIGQGKLSGANVLTF
TGTGCCAGTAGTATAGGACAGGGGAAACTATCTGGGGCCAACGTCCTGACTTTC
>TRBV18|TRBD2|NA|TRBJ2-5|14
CASSRLAEQETQYF
TGTGCCAGCTCGCGACTAGCGGAACAAGAGACCCAGTACTTC
>TRBV19|NA|NA|TRBJ2-2|14
CASSIYPNTGELFF
TGTGCCAGTAGTATATATCCGAACACCGGGGAGCTGTTTTTT
>TRBV25-1|TRBD1|few|TRBJ2-5|17
CASSQALGTGGQETQYF
TGTGCCAGCAGTCAAGCCTTAGGGACAGGGGGTCAAGAGACCCAGTACTTC
>TRBV2|NA|many|TRBJ2-4|14
CASGNGLAKNIQYF
TGTGCCAGCGGGAACGGGCTAGCCAAAAACATTCAGTACTTC
>TRBV11-2|TRBD1|NA|TRBJ2-7|14
CASSHPGQNYEQYF
TGTGCCAGCAGCCATCCGGGACAGAACTACGAGCAGTACTTC
>TRBV7-3|NA|many|TRBJ2-5|15
CASSLSGMSWETQYF
TGTGCCAGCAGCTTAAGCGGGATGTCGTGGGAGACCCAGTACTTC
>TRBV6-1|NA|NA|TRBJ1-6|14
CASSLTAGNSPLHF
TGTGCCAGCAGCCTTACGGCGGGGAATTCACCCCTCCACTTT
>TRBV6-2/TRBV6-3|NA|NA|TRBJ1-1|15
CASSYFKGAVIEAFF
TGTGCCAGCAGTTACTTCAAAGGAGCGGTCATTGAAGCTTTCTTT
>TRBV7-2|NA|NA|TRBJ1-3|18
CASSLAGRGMGSGNTIYF
TGTGCCAGCAGCTTAGCGGGAAGGGGGATGGGCTCTGGAAACACCATATATTTT
>TRBV19|NA|many|TRBJ1-1|14
CASSVASMNTEAFF
TGTGCCAGTAGTGTCGCCTCCATGAACACTGAAGCTTTCTTT
>TRBV28|NA|NA|TRBJ2-1|14
CASSLQLTGNEQFF
TGTGCCAGCAGTTTACAACTAACGGGCAATGAGCAGTTCTTC
>TRBV6-1|NA|NA|TRBJ1-1|11
CASRHGGGEVF
TGTGCCAGCAGGCACGGGGGAGGGGAGGTCTTT
>TRBV14|NA|NA|TRBJ1-6|16
CASSQDESSYNSPLHF
TGTGCCAGCAGCCAAGACGAGAGCTCCTATAATTCACCCCTCCACTTT
>TRBV9|NA|NA|TRBJ2-7|13
CASSVDVVDEQYF
TGTGCCAGCAGCGTAGACGTGGTGGACGAGCAGTACTTC
>TRBV6-5|NA|NA|TRBJ1-5|15
CTSSWAAGSNQPQHF
TGTACCAGCAGTTGGGCGGCGGGTAGCAATCAGCCCCAGCATTTT
>TRBV7-9|NA|NA|TRBJ2-5|15
CASSQREGFQGTQYF
TGTGCCAGCAGCCAACGCGAGGGCTTCCAAGGGACCCAGTACTTC
>TRBV19|NA|few|TRBJ1-1|13
CASSNLKNTEAFF
TGTGCCAGTAGTAACCTAAAGAACACTGAAGCTTTCTTT
>TRBV20-1|TRBD1|many|TRBJ2-5|15
CSARGWGQGLETQYF
TGCAGTGCTAGAGGATGGGGACAGGGTTTGGAGACCCAGTACTTC
>TRBV6-2/TRBV6-3|NA|NA|TRBJ1-2|14
CASSYVAINYGYTF
TGTGCCAGCAGTTACGTCGCAATTAACTATGGCTACACCTTC
>TRBV12-3/TRBV12-4|TRBD2|NA|TRBJ2-7|12
CAGRGVFYEQYF
TGTGCCGGCCGGGGGGTCTTCTACGAGCAGTACTTC